The 28 T cell receptor beta chains below were found in one sample sequenced in a study of post-analysis software for immune sequencing data. General study results and limits: Five TRBV segments, including TRBV5-6, TRBV5-1 and TRBV20-1, were more frequent in patients than controls.

No antigen has been identified for these receptors. Prepared TCR beta cDNA libraries contained unique molecular identifiers. MiXCR was run by TCRdb on the PCR reads, yielding one entry per CDR3 protein. Of about 430,000 distinct CDR3 sequences listed, more than 30% are singletons. The sample taken for sequencing was blood. The receptors were gathered from a girl aged 2-10 years with multiple sclerosis.

CDR3 protein: CASSRRDRAVHSYEQYF. CDR3 sequence (DNA): TGTGCCAGCAGCCGCCGCGACAGGGCCGTACACTCCTACGAGCAGTACTTC. The V call is TRBV3-1, the J call TRBJ2-7, with 7 bases lining up with TRBD1. Germline CDR1 reads LGHDT; CDR2 reads YNNKEL (reference sequence). The trim removed 4 bases at V and 0 bases at J, leaving 12 bases unmatched. The CDR3 totals 17 residues.

In regard to this clonotype: Sequence at one end of the junction differs from germline and may be a read error. This sequence joins TRBV6-1 and TRBJ1-5, with a tentative D call TRBD1 (5 bases). This CDR3 has 14 residues. Germline V gene sequence: CDR1 MNHNS, CDR2 SASEGT. The CDR3 loop reads CASSEGGGNQPQHF. For the CDR3, the DNA is TGTGCCAGCAGCGAAGGAGGGGGCAATCAGCCCCAGCATTTT.

The chain joins TRBV9 to TRBJ2-3; 7 nucleotides align to TRBD2. The V gene's germline CDR1 is SGDLS and CDR2 YYNGEE. With 0 bases clipped from V and 6 bases from J, the junction kept 4 bases outside the gene matches. The CDR3 consists of 14 residues. The CDR3 loop is CASSVDGGSDTQYF. Written as DNA, the CDR3 is TGTGCCAGCAGCGTAGACGGGGGGAGCGATACGCAGTATTTT.

This clonotype occurred a few times. The chain links TRBV6-2 or TRBV6-3 to TRBJ1-1; no definite D call. Germline V CDR1 and CDR2: MNHEY, SVGEGT. V was trimmed by 7 bases and J by 0 bases, leaving 15 bases between them. The CDR3 consists of 15 residues. In nucleotides, the CDR3 is TGTGCCAGCAACCAACAGATCCTCATGAACACTGAAGCTTTCTTT. Its translation is CASNQQILMNTEAFF.

This clonotype was detected only a few times. The chain combines TRBV3-1 with TRBJ2-1; 7 bases line up with TRBD1. The CDR3 sequence is 14 residues long. CDR1 LGHDT and CDR2 YNNKEL come from the germline V gene (reference sequence). Germline trimming cut 0 bases from V and 10 bases from J; bases unmatched to any gene: 6. Written as DNA, the CDR3 is TGTGCCAGCAGCCAAGACCCGACAGGGAGCGAGCAGTTCTTC. Translation gives CASSQDPTGSEQFF.

V and J are TRBV12-3 or TRBV12-4 and TRBJ2-1; TRBD1 matches at 8 bases. CDR3 size: 15 residues. The trim removed 6 bases at V and 7 bases at J, leaving 11 bases unmatched. The CDR3 nucleotides read TGTGCCAGCAGGGTGAGGACAGGGAGTTTTAATGAGCAGTTCTTC. This codes for CASRVRTGSFNEQFF.

The V gene is TRBV21-1, the J gene TRBJ1-2; the table's D call TRBD1 went unverified against the DNA. TRBV21-1 corresponds to a pseudogene. This CDR3 spans 13 amino acids. The CDR3, as DNA: TGTGCCAGCAGCAAAAACCAGGGGGGAGGCTACACCTTC. This encodes CASSKNQGGGYTF.

The rearrangement links TRBV24-1 to TRBJ2-1; D remains ambiguous. Germline-derived CDR1 and CDR2 are KGHDR and SFDVKD. V lost 0 bases and J 2 bases, leaving 10 bases between the germline ends. The CDR3 sequence is 16 residues long. The CDR3 DNA follows: TGTGCCACCAGTGATTTGAACTCAGGCGCCTACAATGAGCAGTTCTTC. This sequence encodes CATSDLNSGAYNEQFF.

The chain has TRBV10-3 and TRBJ2-7; D is perhaps TRBD1 or TRBD2 (5 bases each). The germline CDR1 and CDR2 sequences are ENHRY and SYGVKD. Trimming took 8 bases from V and 0 from J, leaving 17 bases between them. CDR3 length: 15 residues. CDR3 loop: CAIGPPGDGSYEQYF. The CDR3 DNA follows: TGTGCCATCGGGCCCCCCGGGGACGGCTCCTACGAGCAGTACTTC.

The chain is built from TRBV28 and TRBJ1-1; 9 bases are a match to TRBD1. Germline CDR1 and CDR2: MDHEN and SYDVKM. With 4 bases clipped from V and 7 bases from J, the junction kept 4 bases outside the gene matches. This CDR3 has 13 amino acids. The CDR3 DNA reads TGTGCCAGCAGTTACAGGGGGCAGGGTGAAGCTTTCTTT. Its translation: CASSYRGQGEAFF.

The chain is built from TRBV5-5 and TRBJ2-1; 11 nucleotides align to TRBD1. Germline-derived CDR1 and CDR2 are SGHKS and YYEKEE (reference sequence). J lost 5 bases, V lost 2 bases, and 6 bases had no gene match. The CDR3 covers 16 residues. The CDR3 DNA reads TGTGCCAGCAGCTTATCGGGACAGGGGGTGGACAATGAGCAGTTCTTC. Translation: CASSLSGQGVDNEQFF.

V is TRBV6-6 and J is TRBJ1-5; 9 bases are shared with TRBD1. V shed 9 bases and J 7 bases; nucleotides not matched to a gene: 7. The CDR3 length is 13 residues. Germline V CDR1 and CDR2: MNHNY, SVGAGI (reference sequence). The chain's CDR3 is CASKGQGYQPQHF. The CDR3 region has the DNA TGTGCCAGTAAGGGACAGGGCTACCAGCCCCAGCATTTT.

This clonotype was counted a few times. The rearrangement uses TRBV29-1 and TRBJ2-1, with 8 bases aligning to TRBD2. The CDR3 length is 12 residues. Trimming at V came to 5 bases and at J to 8 bases, leaving 5 bases not matched to a gene. From germline, CDR1 is SQVTM and CDR2 ANQGSEA. The DNA of the CDR3 is TGCAGCGTTAGGACTAGCCCGTATGAGCAGTTCTTC. It specifies CSVRTSPYEQFF.

This rearrangement joins TRBV12-3 or TRBV12-4 to TRBJ2-4; the match to TRBD2 covers 9 bases. The CDR3 contains 21 residues. The J segment lost 1 base and the V segment lost 5 bases, leaving 21 bases of the junction unmatched. This CDR3 is CASSPIAGVVPRTFAKNIQYF. The CDR3 DNA is TGTGCCAGCAGTCCTATAGCGGGAGTAGTGCCTAGGACGTTCGCCAAAAACATTCAGTACTTC.

This chain joins TRBV6-6 and TRBJ1-1, with D unclear. The germline V gene has CDR1 MNHNY and CDR2 SVGAGI (reference sequence). Trimming cost V 6 bases and J 5 bases, with 10 bases left between them. The CDR3 sequence is 12 residues long. CDR3 loop: CASRGTGTEAFF. The DNA of the CDR3 is TGTGCCAGCAGGGGAACGGGGACTGAAGCTTTCTTT.

This chain joins TRBV27 and TRBJ2-7, with a weak D call TRBD1 (6 bases). Germline lookup yields CDR1 MNHEY and CDR2 SMNVEV (reference sequence). The CDR3 contains 14 residues. The V end was cut by 1 base, the J end by 4 bases, with 11 bases between. CDR3 amino acids: CASSLWAGDYEQYF. The CDR3 DNA sequence: TGTGCCAGCAGTTTATGGGCAGGGGATTACGAGCAGTACTTC.

V and J are TRBV6-5 and TRBJ2-1; D remains ambiguous. The germline V gene encodes CDR1 MNHEY and CDR2 SVGAGI. Trimming cost V 10 bases and J 15 bases, with 13 bases left between them. The CDR3 sequence is 9 residues long. The CDR3 loop reads CATYLQSFF. CDR3 nucleotides: TGTGCCACCTATCTGCAGTCGTTCTTC.

V gene TRBV6-6 combines with J gene TRBJ2-7, with 7 positions matching TRBD2. CDR1 is MNHNY and CDR2 is SVGAGI in the germline V gene (reference sequence). The CDR3 spans 14 residues. The V segment lost 8 bases and the J segment 2 bases; nucleotides outside the gene matches: 9. CDR3 protein: CASGRPSGPYEQYF. Written as DNA, the CDR3 is TGTGCCAGCGGGAGGCCTAGCGGACCCTACGAGCAGTACTTC.

This clonotype occurred many times. The rearrangement links TRBV28 to TRBJ2-3, with D hard to call. The CDR3 sequence is 17 residues long. V lost 5 bases to trimming and J lost 3 bases, with 21 bases between them. Germline V CDR1 and CDR2: MDHEN, SYDVKM. The DNA for the CDR3 is TGTGCCAGCAGTACCTCGTATGGTCTAGACTTAACAGATACGCAGTATTTT. Translated, it gives CASSTSYGLDLTDTQYF.

The chain couples TRBV7-3 to TRBJ1-1; 7 bases line up with TRBD1. This CDR3 contains 15 residues. V gave up 5 bases and J gave up 0 bases; unmatched junction bases: 6. Germline V lookup: CDR1 SGHTA, CDR2 FQGTGA. The CDR3 is CASSATGPMNTEAFF. The DNA for the CDR3 is TGTGCCAGCAGCGCGACAGGGCCCATGAACACTGAAGCTTTCTTT.

CDR3 sequence reads: CASSFNQGRFDEQFF. The CDR3 nucleotides read TGTGCCAGCAGTTTTAACCAGGGCCGGTTTGATGAGCAGTTCTTC. V usage is TRBV12-3 or TRBV12-4 and J usage is TRBJ2-1; weak D call: TRBD1 (5 bases). V was clipped by 3 bases and J by 8 bases, with 17 bases between them. The CDR3 covers 15 residues.

This clonotype was seen a few times. The gene calls are TRBV15 and TRBJ2-5; perhaps TRBD2 as D (5 bases). CDR3 length equals 16 residues. Looked up from germline, CDR1 is LNHNV and CDR2 is YYDKDF (reference sequence). V was clipped by 4 bases and J by 2 bases, with 17 bases between them. The CDR3 coding sequence is TGTGCCACCAGCATTTTCGGAAGTCGGGGTCAAGAGACCCAGTACTTC. Its translation: CATSIFGSRGQETQYF. The full variable domain, rest sourced from reference TRBV15 and TRBJ2-5, is DAMVIQNPRYQVTQFGKPVTLSCSQTLNHNVMYWYQQKSSQAPKLLFHYYDKDFNNEADTPDNFQSRRPNTSFCFLDIRSPGLGDTAMYLCATSIFGSRGQETQYFGPGTRLLVL.

This clonotype has just one count. The J gene is TRBJ2-1, the V gene TRBV20-1; no firm D call. CDR3 size: 15 residues. Per germline, CDR1 DFQATT and CDR2 SNEGSKA (reference sequence). The V end was cut by 5 bases, the J end by 3 bases, with 17 bases between. CDR3 in DNA: TGCAGTGCTCCCTCCACCAGGTTCAACTACAATGAGCAGTTCTTC. Its translation is CSAPSTRFNYNEQFF.

The chain has TRBV20-1 and TRBJ1-5; 8 bases are shared with TRBD1. Germline CDR1 reads DFQATT; CDR2 reads SNEGSKA (reference sequence). Trimming at V came to 1 base and at J to 3 bases, leaving 14 bases not matched to a gene. CDR3 length: 18 residues. The CDR3 coding sequence is TGCAGTGCTAGAGGGCACAGGGGGACTTGGGTTGTCAATCAGCCCCAGCATTTT. It encodes CSARGHRGTWVVNQPQHF.

This rearrangement joins TRBV7-6 to TRBJ2-7, with 7 bases aligning to TRBD1. The V gene end was trimmed by 1 base and the J gene end by 4 bases; junction bases not matched to a gene: 7. The V gene's germline CDR1 is SGHVS and CDR2 FNYEAQ. This CDR3 has 15 amino acids. This chain's CDR3 is CASSLEGTASYEQYF. As DNA, the CDR3 is TGTGCCAGCAGCTTAGAGGGGACAGCTTCATACGAGCAGTACTTC. Looking up the rest from reference TRBV7-6 and TRBJ2-7 gives the full variable domain: GAGVSQSPRYKVTKRGQDVALRCDPISGHVSLYWYRQALGQGPEFLTYFNYEAQQDKSGLPNDRFSAERPEGSISTLTIQRTEQRDSAMYRCASSLEGTASYEQYFGPGTRLTVT.

This chain uses TRBV12-3 or TRBV12-4 with TRBJ1-1; D perhaps matches TRBD1 (6 bases). V shed 7 bases and J shed 4 bases, with 10 bases lying between them. The CDR3 is 12 residues long. DNA of the CDR3: TGTGCCAGCACCCCACAGGGCACTGAAGCTTTCTTT. It codes for CASTPQGTEAFF.

This clonotype turned up a few times. The chain employs TRBV5-1 and TRBJ2-1; 7 bases are shared with TRBD1. The CDR3 has 16 amino acids. The V gene end was trimmed by 1 base and the J gene end by 7 bases; junction bases not matched to a gene: 11. From germline, CDR1 is SGHRS and CDR2 YFSETQ. The CDR3 loop is CASSLILTGAKNEQFF. In DNA, the CDR3 is TGCGCCAGCAGCTTGATCCTAACAGGGGCAAAAAATGAGCAGTTCTTC.

The chain couples TRBV29-1 to TRBJ2-1; D is unresolved. Trimming shortened V by 5 bases and J by 4 bases, and 15 bases separated the two germline ends. The CDR3 loop spans 14 amino acids. From germline, CDR1 is SQVTM and CDR2 ANQGSEA. The CDR3 coding sequence is TGCAGCGTTAGGCCGCATTTGACGTACAATGAGCAGTTCTTC. Its protein is CSVRPHLTYNEQFF.